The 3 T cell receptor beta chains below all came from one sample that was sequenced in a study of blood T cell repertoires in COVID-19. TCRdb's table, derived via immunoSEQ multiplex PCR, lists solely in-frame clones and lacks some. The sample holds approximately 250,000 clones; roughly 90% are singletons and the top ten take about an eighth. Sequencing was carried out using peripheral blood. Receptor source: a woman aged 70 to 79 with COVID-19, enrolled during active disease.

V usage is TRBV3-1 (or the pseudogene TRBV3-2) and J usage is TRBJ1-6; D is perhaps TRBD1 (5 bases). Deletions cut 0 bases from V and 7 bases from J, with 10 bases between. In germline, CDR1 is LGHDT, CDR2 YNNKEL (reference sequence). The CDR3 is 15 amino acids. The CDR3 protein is CASSQDNAGNSPLHF. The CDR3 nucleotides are TGTGCCAGCAGCCAAGATAACGCAGGGAATTCACCCCTCCACTTT.

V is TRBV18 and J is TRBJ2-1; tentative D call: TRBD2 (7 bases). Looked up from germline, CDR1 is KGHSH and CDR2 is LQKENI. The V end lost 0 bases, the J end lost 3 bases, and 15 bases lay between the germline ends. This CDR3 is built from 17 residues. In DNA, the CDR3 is TGTGCCAGCTCACCACCCGCTGGCGGGGGCTACTACAATGAGCAGTTCTTC. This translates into CASSPPAGGGYYNEQFF.

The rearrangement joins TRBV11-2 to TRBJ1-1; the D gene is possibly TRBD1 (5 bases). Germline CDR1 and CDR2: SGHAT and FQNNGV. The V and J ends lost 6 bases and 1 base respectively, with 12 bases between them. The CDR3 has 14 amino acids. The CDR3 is CASSHSGGNTEAFF. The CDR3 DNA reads TGTGCCAGCAGTCACTCCGGGGGGAACACTGAAGCTTTCTTT.